This T cell receptor beta chain was documented in a study of cytomegalovirus exposure and HLA in healthy donors. On the study more broadly: A later analysis reported the same platform for the 110 or so validation repertoires and the approximately 640 first-cohort repertoires.

Separation from the roughly 700-subject first cohort characterized the roughly 120-subject validation cohort, to which the donors belonged. Worth noting for this clone: Its target is not known.

Study findings and constraints: A few of the chains that were CMV-associated were confirmed in vitro to be specific for CMV antigens. Subsequent analysis showed first-cohort TCR clusters tending to co-occur in 95 to 150 validation repertoires.

TCRdb keeps only in-frame clones here, not all; method: immunoSEQ multiplex PCR. The sample contains about 76,000 clones, around 94% of which appear only once. Germline V gene sequence: CDR1 SGDLS, CDR2 YYNGEE. Trimming left V 4 bases short and J 8 bases short, with 18 bases between. CDR3 length: 15 amino acids. The receptor was derived from a man between 18 and 35 years old in good health and CMV-seropositive. The sequencing sample was made of PBMCs. The V gene is TRBV9, the J gene TRBJ1-4, with D perhaps TRBD1 (6 bases). CDR3 sequence: CASSRSGQFGEKLFF. For the CDR3, the DNA is TGTGCCAGCAGCCGTTCCGGACAGTTTGGAGAAAAACTGTTTTTT.